Below, 26 T cell receptor beta chains from the same sample are listed, as sequenced in a study of cytomegalovirus exposure and HLA in healthy donors. The PCR used 60 Vbeta and 13 Jbeta primers. Sequenced by immunoSEQ multiplex PCR; TCRdb stores in-frame clones only, minus some. The sample has about 160,000 clones, roughly four fifths seen once. Sequencing used PBMCs. Receptors were obtained from a woman aged 45-59 years in good health and CMV-seropositive.

This clone has only a few counts. The chain employs TRBV7-2 and TRBJ2-1; no clear D. V lost 6 bases to trimming and J lost 7 bases, with 13 bases between them. The CDR3 spans 13 residues. Germline V lookup: CDR1 SGHTA, CDR2 FQGNSA. DNA for the CDR3: TGTGCCAGCAGTCCAGCTCGGCGGAATGAGCAGTTCTTC. It is translated as CASSPARRNEQFF.

The J gene is TRBJ2-4, the V gene TRBV6-1; perhaps TRBD1 as D (6 bases). V was pared by 7 bases and J by 1 base, with 11 bases between. This CDR3 is built from 14 residues. CDR1 is MNHNS, CDR2 SASEGT, per germline. CDR3 nucleotides: TGTGCCAGCATACAGGGTACGGCCAAAAACATTCAGTACTTC. Its protein is CASIQGTAKNIQYF.

The chain uses TRBV9 and TRBJ2-5; 8 nucleotides align to TRBD1. After removal of 5 bases from V and 4 bases from J, the junction contained 7 bases not matched to a gene. In germline, CDR1 is SGDLS, CDR2 YYNGEE. This CDR3 spans 14 amino acids. In DNA form, the CDR3 reads TGTGCCAGCAGATGGAGACAGGGGAGAGAGACCCAGTACTTC. Its protein product is CASRWRQGRETQYF.

The chain employs TRBV6-5 and TRBJ1-6; no firm D call. The CDR3 has 13 amino acids. V lost 6 bases and J lost 8, with 11 bases in between. CDR1 and CDR2 (germline): MNHEY, SVGAGI. The CDR3 nucleotides are TGTGCCAGCAGCCGAGACGGGGATTCACCCCTCCACTTT. Protein sequence: CASSRDGDSPLHF.

This chain connects TRBV13 to TRBJ1-1; possibly TRBD1 for D (5 bases). This CDR3 is built from 16 residues. Looked up from germline, CDR1 is PRHDT and CDR2 is FYEKMQ (reference sequence). Trimming shortened V by 2 bases and J by 0 bases, and 13 bases separated the two germline ends. This CDR3 is CASSLWGGYMNTEAFF. For the CDR3, the DNA is TGTGCCAGCAGCTTATGGGGGGGATACATGAACACTGAAGCTTTCTTT.

As for this clone: One end of the junction is discordant with germline, which a read error may explain. The chain uses TRBV7-9 and TRBJ1-1, with D maybe TRBD1 (6 bases). CDR3 size: 12 residues. In germline, CDR1 is SEHNR, CDR2 FQNEAQ (reference sequence). The CDR3 DNA reads as TGTGCCAGCAGCTTAGGTAGACGCGACAGGATCTTT. The encoded protein is CASSLGRRDRIF.

CDR3 sequence: CASSSLTGGPSYEQYF. The CDR3 DNA reads as TGCGCCAGCAGCTCCTTAACGGGGGGCCCCTCCTACGAGCAGTACTTC. This chain joins TRBV5-1 and TRBJ2-7, with a tentative D call TRBD2 (7 bases). Per the germline V gene, CDR1 is SGHRS and CDR2 is YFSETQ. Trimming took off 3 bases at V and 0 bases at J, with 16 bases between the two ends. The CDR3 has 16 residues. The variable domain in full, completed from reference TRBV5-1 and TRBJ2-7, reads KAGVTQTPRYLIKTRGQQVTLSCSPISGHRSVSWYQQTPGQGLQFLFEYFSETQRNKGNFPGRFSGRQFSNSRSEMNVSTLELGDSALYLCASSSLTGGPSYEQYFGPGTRLTVT.

The gene calls are TRBV11-2 and TRBJ1-1; 9 bases agree with TRBD1. CDR3 length: 14 residues. V trimming: 5 bases; J trimming: 3 bases; junction bases outside the gene matches: 4. The germline V gene has CDR1 SGHAT and CDR2 FQNNGV. CDR3 in amino acids: CASSNDRGDTEAFF. The CDR3 region has the DNA TGTGCCAGCAGCAACGACAGGGGGGACACTGAAGCTTTCTTT.

The rearrangement links TRBV19 to TRBJ1-2, with 7 bases identical to TRBD1. CDR1 LNHDA and CDR2 SQIVND come from the germline V gene (reference sequence). V was clipped by 6 bases and J by 8 bases; unmatched bases: 12. The CDR3 spans 14 residues. The CDR3 DNA follows: TGTGCCAGTAGAGCCCCGACAGGGTATTACGGCTACACCTTC. Translation: CASRAPTGYYGYTF.

This rearrangement joins TRBV5-1 to TRBJ2-7; D gene ambiguous. The germline V gene has CDR1 SGHRS and CDR2 YFSETQ. The germline V and J ends were trimmed by 4 bases and 2 bases, with 10 bases remaining between them. The CDR3 extends over 13 amino acids. CDR3 in DNA: TGCGCCAGCAGCGTGACTGCCCCCTACGAGCAGTACTTC. This gives the protein CASSVTAPYEQYF.

The CDR3 nucleotides read TGTGCCAGCAGTTTATCGGGGGCCACTGAAGCTTTCTTT. It is translated as CASSLSGATEAFF. The chain is built from TRBV27 and TRBJ1-1; possible D gene TRBD1, 6 bases. From germline, CDR1 is MNHEY and CDR2 SMNVEV (reference sequence). The CDR3 totals 13 residues. Trimming pared 0 bases from V and 4 bases from J, leaving 6 bases between.

The V gene is TRBV29-1, the J gene TRBJ1-2; no clear D gene. CDR1 is SQVTM, CDR2 ANQGSEA, per germline. V lost 4 bases to trimming and J lost 3 bases, with 15 bases between them. The CDR3 runs 14 residues. CDR3 protein: CSVGTYGVDYGYTF. DNA for the CDR3: TGCAGCGTTGGTACATACGGGGTTGACTATGGCTACACCTTC. The variable domain in full, with the rest retrieved from reference TRBV29-1 and TRBJ1-2, is SAVISQKPSRDICQRGTSLTIQCQVDSQVTMMFWYRQQPGQSLTLIATANQGSEATYESGFVIDKFPISRPNLTFSTLTVSNMSPEDSSIYLCSVGTYGVDYGYTFGSGTRLTVV.

V and J are TRBV12-5 and TRBJ2-7; TRBD1 aligns across 7 bases. The germline CDR1 and CDR2 sequences are LGHNT and FRNRAP. Germline trimming cut 7 bases from V and 2 bases from J; bases unmatched to any gene: 5. The CDR3 covers 13 residues. The CDR3 nucleotides read TGTGCTAGTGCTTCCGGGACAGCCTACGAGCAGTACTTC. Translated, it gives CASASGTAYEQYF.

The V call is TRBV2, the J call TRBJ2-2; tentative D call: TRBD2 (6 bases). The CDR3 is 15 residues long. CDR1 is SNHLY, CDR2 FYNNEI, per germline. Trimming took 4 bases from V and 3 from J, leaving 12 bases between them. The CDR3 protein is CASSGRGSYTGELFF. The CDR3 DNA is TGTGCCAGCAGTGGGCGGGGTTCTTACACCGGGGAGCTGTTTTTT.

This chain links TRBV5-6 with TRBJ2-5, with 7 bases matching TRBD1. This CDR3 contains 12 residues. CDR1 is SGHDT, CDR2 YYEEEE, per germline. The J segment lost 4 bases and the V segment lost 3 bases, leaving 0 bases of the junction unmatched. The CDR3 protein is CASSWDRETQYF. CDR3 sequence (DNA): TGTGCCAGCAGCTGGGACAGAGAGACCCAGTACTTC.

The chain links TRBV5-4 to TRBJ2-3; 11 bases are a match to TRBD2. V trimming: 3 bases; J trimming: 1 base; junction bases outside the gene matches: 4. There are 16 residues in the CDR3. CDR1 and CDR2 (germline): SGHNT, YYREEE (reference sequence). The CDR3 reads CASSYSGGARTDTQYF. CDR3 nucleotide sequence: TGTGCCAGCAGCTATAGCGGGGGGGCCCGCACAGATACGCAGTATTTT.

This clone came up a few times. This chain links TRBV5-6 with TRBJ1-5; D call uncertain. Trimming left V 0 bases short and J 3 bases short, with 4 bases between. CDR1 is SGHDT and CDR2 is YYEEEE in the germline V gene. The CDR3 sequence is 13 residues long. The CDR3 DNA reads TGTGCCAGCAGCTTGGGGGCCAATCAGCCCCAGCATTTT. Translation: CASSLGANQPQHF.

This chain uses TRBV6-5 with TRBJ2-7; D remains ambiguous. This CDR3 comprises 11 residues. The germline gives CDR1 MNHEY, CDR2 SVGAGI. The V end lost 6 bases, the J end lost 5 bases, and 8 bases lay between the germline ends. The CDR3 DNA reads TGTGCCAGCAGACGACAAGACGAGCAGTACTTC. This sequence encodes CASRRQDEQYF.

The chain couples TRBV6-1 to TRBJ1-1; D is possibly TRBD1 (5 bases). CDR1 is MNHNS, CDR2 SASEGT, per germline. Trimming took 5 bases from V and 0 from J, leaving 7 bases between them. This CDR3 spans 13 amino acids. The CDR3 here is CASSQTVNTEAFF. In nucleotides, the CDR3 is TGTGCCAGCAGTCAGACAGTGAACACTGAAGCTTTCTTT.

In the case of this clone: Within the sample, other DNA sequences also encode this same CDR3. The V gene is TRBV2, the J gene TRBJ2-1, with D perhaps matching TRBD1 (6 bases). Germline CDR1 SNHLY, CDR2 FYNNEI. There are 12 residues in the CDR3. V dropped 3 bases and J dropped 6 bases, with 6 bases sitting between them. CDR3 protein: CASSDRGNEQFF. The CDR3, as DNA: TGTGCCAGCAGTGACAGGGGCAATGAGCAGTTCTTC.

This clone was counted between two and nine times. The chain carries TRBV29-1 and TRBJ2-3; 9 nucleotides match TRBD1. V shed 7 bases, J shed 1 base, and the junction held 3 bases outside the gene matches. Looked up from germline, CDR1 is SQVTM and CDR2 is ANQGSEA. The CDR3 length is 13 residues. The CDR3 DNA is TGCAGCGCGGACAGGGGTGGCACAGATACGCAGTATTTT. Protein sequence: CSADRGGTDTQYF.

In its sample, this clone was seen a few times. The chain recombines TRBV4-1 with TRBJ2-1, with D hard to call. The germline V gene encodes CDR1 MGHRA and CDR2 YSYEKL. This CDR3 region has 15 residues. Deletions cut 0 bases from V and 9 bases from J, with 15 bases between. CDR3 DNA: TGCGCCAGCAGCCAAGACCCAAGTGGGCTTGGTGAGCAGTTCTTC. This translates into CASSQDPSGLGEQFF.

V is TRBV27 and J is TRBJ2-1; tentatively, D is TRBD2 (7 bases). The V end was cut by 0 bases, the J end by 7 bases, with 16 bases between. Germline CDR1 reads MNHEY; CDR2 reads SMNVEV (reference sequence). The CDR3 runs 16 residues. In nucleotides, the CDR3 is TGTGCCAGCAGTTTATCTGTTGCGGGGGCTGTAAATGAGCAGTTCTTC. Translated, it gives CASSLSVAGAVNEQFF.

This rearrangement joins TRBV7-6 to TRBJ1-2; possibly TRBD1 for D (6 bases). The CDR3 loop spans 13 amino acids. Germline lookup yields CDR1 SGHVS and CDR2 FNYEAQ. Trimming left V 4 bases short and J 4 bases short, with 10 bases between. For the CDR3, the DNA is TGTGCCAGCAGCTCTGGACAGACCTATGGCTACACCTTC. It specifies CASSSGQTYGYTF.

CDR3 coding DNA: TGTGCCAGCAGCGGGAGGGGCACAGATACGCAGTATTTT. Amino acids: CASSGRGTDTQYF. The chain has TRBV6-1 and TRBJ2-3; 8 nucleotides align to TRBD2. Germline values: CDR1 MNHNS, CDR2 SASEGT. This CDR3 has 13 amino acids. The V and J ends lost 6 bases and 1 base, in that order; junction bases with no gene match: 0.

The rearrangement uses TRBV30 and TRBJ1-1, with D perhaps matching TRBD1 (5 bases). CDR3 length: 15 residues. CDR1 GTSNPN and CDR2 SVGIG come from the germline V gene (reference sequence). The V end lost 4 bases, the J end lost 5 bases, and 20 bases lay between the germline ends. The CDR3 DNA sequence: TGTGCCTGGACAAGACCTTTTGGGGGGAGGACTGAAGCTTTCTTT. It is translated as CAWTRPFGGRTEAFF.